Listed below are T cell receptor beta chains from one sample, sequenced in a study of T cell responses to AZD1222 COVID-19 vaccine. The protocol was immunoSEQ multiplex PCR, while the TCRdb copy is restricted to in-frame clones and leaves out a portion. This sample has about 140,000 clones, with almost 90% found just once. Sequencing used peripheral blood, obtained on day 0 of AZD1222 vaccination. Every receptor here comes from an adult in good health. CDR3s include the opening cysteine and the closing phenylalanine or tryptophan. The D gene is left open where the match is weak. For some rows the clone size is stated as once, few or many, or as a class when expanded; others skip it.

>NA|TRBD1|TRBJ2-5|TRBV19
CASSSIGGQGQETQYF
TGTGCCAGTAGTTCGATTGGGGGACAGGGCCAAGAGACCCAGTACTTC
>NA|NA|TRBJ2-7|TRBV3-1/TRBV3-2
CASSQVTGLDEQYF
TGTGCCAGCAGCCAAGTTACAGGGCTGGACGAGCAGTACTTC
>NA|TRBD1|TRBJ1-5|TRBV29-1
CSVGTGDQPQHF
TGCAGCGTCGGGACAGGAGATCAGCCCCAGCATTTT
>NA|NA|TRBJ2-4|TRBV15
CATSREGLGQGPKNIQYF
TGTGCCACCAGCAGAGAAGGTCTGGGGCAGGGGCCCAAAAACATTCAGTACTTC
>NA|NA|TRBJ2-6|TRBV4-1
CASSGGANVLTF
TGCGCCAGTTCGGGCGGGGCCAACGTCCTGACTTTC
>NA|NA|TRBJ2-1|TRBV12-3/TRBV12-4
CASSSQYEQFF
TGTGCCAGCAGTTCCCAATATGAGCAGTTCTTC
>NA|NA|TRBJ1-2|TRBV14
CASSQRTGRPDYGYTF
TGTGCCAGCAGCCAACGGACCGGACGGCCGGACTATGGCTACACCTTC
>NA|TRBD2|TRBJ2-1|TRBV19
CASSVFAGAANEQFF
TGTGCCAGTAGTGTATTCGCGGGAGCAGCCAATGAGCAGTTCTTC
>NA|NA|TRBJ1-6|TRBV19
CASTGPSVRTLHF
TGTGCCAGTACCGGGCCCTCGGTTCGGACCCTCCACTTT
>NA|NA|TRBJ2-7|TRBV4-2
CASSQDFKTGYEQYF
TGTGCCAGCAGCCAAGATTTCAAAACAGGGTACGAGCAGTACTTC
>NA|NA|TRBJ1-1|TRBV6-2/TRBV6-3
CASSWGRGMNTEAFF
TGTGCCAGCAGTTGGGGGAGGGGCATGAACACTGAAGCTTTCTTT
>NA|NA|TRBJ1-1|TRBV19
CASSIRELMNTEAFF
TGTGCCAGTAGTATTCGGGAGCTAATGAACACTGAAGCTTTCTTT
>NA|TRBD2|TRBJ2-1|TRBV7-3
CASSSTSGSIYEQFF
TGTGCCAGCAGCTCGACTAGCGGGAGTATTTATGAGCAGTTCTTC
>NA|TRBD1|TRBJ2-1|TRBV2
CASSGAGGNEQFF
TGTGCCAGCAGTGGGGCAGGGGGCAATGAGCAGTTCTTC
>NA|NA|TRBJ2-7|TRBV20-1
CSASRVMGSYEQYF
TGCAGTGCTAGTAGGGTAATGGGCTCCTACGAGCAGTACTTC
>NA|NA|TRBJ2-2|TRBV29-1
CSVGIPSTTGELFF
TGCAGCGTTGGTATCCCGAGCACCACCGGGGAGCTGTTTTTT
>few|NA|TRBJ2-1|TRBV20-1
CSASGRAVDNEQFF
TGCAGTGCTAGTGGGCGGGCCGTTGACAATGAGCAGTTCTTC
>NA|TRBD2|TRBJ2-3|TRBV7-2
CASSPRDYPTDTQYF
TGTGCCAGCAGCCCCAGGGACTATCCTACAGATACGCAGTATTTT
>NA|NA|TRBJ1-1|TRBV5-6
CASSFPGPLPEAFF
TGTGCCAGCAGCTTTCCCGGGCCGCTTCCTGAAGCTTTCTTT
>NA|NA|TRBJ2-1|TRBV28
CASSLGGTYNEQFF
TGTGCCAGCAGTTTGGGTGGGACCTACAATGAGCAGTTCTTC
>NA|NA|TRBJ1-5|TRBV6-2/TRBV6-3
CASSYALRYQPQHF
TGTGCCAGCAGTTACGCGTTGAGGTATCAGCCCCAGCATTTT
>NA|NA|TRBJ2-3|TRBV5-4
CASSVSGATDTQYF
TGTGCCAGCAGCGTCTCCGGGGCCACAGATACGCAGTATTTT
>NA|NA|TRBJ1-2|TRBV12-3/TRBV12-4
CASSRGQNYGYTF
TGTGCCAGCAGCCGAGGACAGAACTATGGCTACACCTTC
>NA|NA|TRBJ2-5|TRBV2
CASSEELLQETQYF
TGTGCCAGCAGTGAAGAATTACTCCAAGAGACCCAGTACTTC
>NA|TRBD2|TRBJ2-1|TRBV19
CASSRTSGIYEQFF
TGTGCCAGTAGTAGGACTAGCGGGATCTATGAGCAGTTCTTC
>once|NA|TRBJ1-6|TRBV28
CASTGGNSPLHF
TGTGCCAGCACCGGTGGTAATTCACCCCTCCACTTT
>NA|NA|TRBJ2-7|TRBV23-1
CASSVAPSYEQYF
TGCGCCAGCAGTGTAGCTCCCTCTTACGAGCAGTACTTC
>NA|TRBD2|TRBJ2-1|TRBV5-1
CASRPSGSRRNEQFF
TGCGCCAGCAGACCCAGCGGGAGTCGCAGAAATGAGCAGTTCTTC
>NA|TRBD1|TRBJ1-1|TRBV7-2
CASSSLPWTGKEAFF
TGTGCCAGCAGCTCATTACCCTGGACAGGGAAAGAAGCTTTCTTT
>NA|NA|TRBJ1-6|TRBV10-3
CAIKWGHNSPLHF
TGTGCCATCAAATGGGGGCACAATTCACCCCTCCACTTT
>NA|NA|TRBJ1-6|TRBV18
CASSRAGDSPLHF
TGTGCCAGCTCACGCGCTGGGGATTCACCCCTCCACTTT
>once|NA|TRBJ1-3|TRBV7-8
CASSPAGGRWRNTIYF
TGTGCCAGCAGCCCAGCAGGTGGGCGTTGGAGAAACACCATATATTTT
>once|NA|TRBJ1-2|TRBV12-5
CASGSGTSNYGYTF
TGTGCTAGTGGTTCAGGGACCTCGAACTATGGCTACACCTTC
>NA|NA|TRBJ2-2|TRBV12-3/TRBV12-4
CASSFDVELFF
TGTGCCAGCAGTTTCGATGTGGAGCTGTTTTTT
>NA|TRBD2|TRBJ2-1|TRBV6-5
CASSYPGLAGGCEFF
TGTGCCAGCAGTTACCCCGGACTAGCGGGAGGGTGTGAATTCTTC
>NA|NA|TRBJ2-7|TRBV3-1/TRBV3-2
CASSQDQGKTYEQYF
TGTGCCAGCAGCCAAGATCAGGGGAAAACCTACGAGCAGTACTTC
>NA|NA|TRBJ1-3|TRBV9
CASSAGEVGAGNTIYF
TGTGCCAGCAGCGCGGGAGAGGTGGGAGCTGGAAACACCATATATTTT
>NA|TRBD1|TRBJ1-2|TRBV7-6
CASSFRARETDRGGGYTF
TGTGCCAGCAGCTTCCGTGCCCGAGAAACCGACAGGGGAGGAGGCTACACCTTC
>NA|TRBD1|TRBJ2-7|TRBV5-1
CASSSTGPYEQYF
TGCGCCAGCAGCTCGACAGGGCCCTACGAGCAGTACTTC
>NA|NA|TRBJ1-2|TRBV12-5
CASGSALGGGGYTF
TGTGCTAGTGGCTCCGCGCTCGGGGGCGGTGGCTACACCTTC
>once|NA|TRBJ1-1|TRBV7-9
CASSLGESTEAFF
TGTGCCAGCAGCTTAGGAGAGAGCACTGAAGCTTTCTTT
>NA|NA|TRBJ2-2|TRBV3-1/TRBV3-2
CASRPTISGELFF
TGTGCCAGCAGACCTACTATTTCCGGGGAGCTGTTTTTT
>NA|NA|TRBJ2-1|TRBV24-1
CATSDGGPYNEQFF
TGTGCCACCAGTGACGGCGGACCCTACAATGAGCAGTTCTTC
>NA|NA|TRBJ1-5|TRBV19
CASSTDTGYRPQHF
TGTGCCAGTAGTACGGACACCGGATATCGGCCCCAGCATTTT
>NA|TRBD2|TRBJ2-2|TRBV14
CASSQAVTSAKLF
TGTGCCAGCAGCCAAGCGGTGACTAGCGCCAAACTTTTT
>once|NA|TRBJ2-7|TRBV18
CASSPPGGPDEQYF
TGTGCCAGCTCACCACCCGGCGGGCCCGACGAGCAGTACTTC
>once|NA|TRBJ1-1|TRBV19
CASSMTGNTEAFF
TGTGCCAGTAGTATGACAGGAAACACTGAAGCTTTCTTT
>NA|NA|TRBJ2-7|TRBV11-2
CASSLRGGQLYEQYF
TGTGCCAGCAGCTTAAGAGGGGGACAACTATACGAGCAGTACTTC
>NA|NA|TRBJ1-4|TRBV2
CASSGQTRNEKLFF
TGTGCCAGCAGTGGACAGACCCGAAATGAAAAACTGTTTTTT
>once|NA|TRBJ1-2|TRBV10-3
CAISDTQGRAYTF
TGTGCCATCAGTGATACACAGGGCCGCGCCTACACCTTC
>NA|NA|TRBJ2-7|TRBV9
CASSPEASHEQYF
TGTGCCAGCAGCCCTGAGGCTTCGCACGAGCAGTACTTC
>NA|NA|TRBJ1-2|TRBV6-5
CASTPEGRSNYGYTF
TGTGCCAGCACCCCAGAGGGGAGATCTAACTATGGCTACACCTTC
>NA|NA|TRBJ2-1|TRBV19
CASSTETQAPFSYNEQFF
TGTGCCAGTAGTACGGAAACCCAGGCGCCCTTCTCCTACAATGAGCAGTTCTTC
>NA|NA|TRBJ1-1|TRBV18
CASSPKGKNTEAFF
TGTGCCAGCTCACCAAAGGGGAAGAACACTGAAGCTTTCTTT
>NA|TRBD1|TRBJ2-7|TRBV19
CASTPTGGGDEQYF
TGTGCCAGTACGCCGACAGGGGGCGGGGACGAGCAGTACTTC
>NA|TRBD2|TRBJ2-1|TRBV6-1
CASSVLAGHIFNNEQFF
TGTGCCAGCAGTGTCCTAGCGGGCCACATTTTCAACAATGAGCAGTTCTTC
>NA|TRBD2|TRBJ2-2|TRBV7-8
CASTSLRREDTGELFF
TGTGCCAGCACAAGCTTACGGCGGGAGGACACCGGGGAGCTGTTTTTT
>NA|NA|TRBJ1-5|TRBV19
CASSIVVLNNQPQHF
TGTGCCAGTAGTATAGTTGTGTTGAATAATCAGCCCCAGCATTTT
>NA|NA|TRBJ1-4|TRBV7-9
CASSLQGHRRVFF
TGTGCCAGCAGCCTACAAGGACACCGAAGGGTGTTTTTT
>NA|NA|TRBJ1-3|TRBV3-1/TRBV3-2
CASSQDSGSSGNTIYF
TGTGCCAGCAGCCAAGATTCCGGAAGCTCTGGAAACACCATATATTTT